This T cell receptor beta chain was profiled in a study of blood T cell repertoires in COVID-19. The CDR3 is 20 residues long. Sequencing used immunoSEQ multiplex PCR; TCRdb keeps in-frame clones, though not all of them. The repertoire holds approximately 160,000 clones, with 84% as singletons. The V and J genes are TRBV1 and TRBJ2-2; the table's D call of TRBD2 was not tested on the DNA. TRBV1 is recorded as a pseudogene. Material for sequencing was peripheral blood. This TCR was sampled from a woman of 80 years or more with acute or convalescent COVID-19. The CDR3 sequence is CTSSHKRAKAGGLNTGELFF. CDR3 sequence (DNA): TGCACCAGCAGCCACAAGCGAGCGAAAGCGGGGGGGTTGAACACCGGGGAGCTGTTTTTT.